This is a list of T cell receptor beta chains from one sample in a study of glioma-infiltrating T cells after dendritic cell vaccination. Generated by immunoSEQ multiplex PCR, the TCRdb table keeps only in-frame clones and is missing some. The table lists approximately 110,000 clones, nearly 90% of them singletons. The material sequenced was blood, taken after dendritic cell vaccination. The source is a human donor with glioblastoma. Each CDR3 is given with its conserved first and last residue. D genes are given only for firm matches. Only part of the rows carry a size: once, few, many, or a class if the clone is expanded.

CDR3 protein: CASSGGGGSGADTQYF
CDR3 DNA: TGTGCCAGCAGTGGGGGTGGCGGGAGCGGAGCAGATACGCAGTATTTT
CDR3 length: 16
clone size: medium-sized
J gene: TRBJ2-3
D gene: TRBD2
V gene: TRBV6-4

CDR3 protein: CAWSVLLGEAFF
CDR3 DNA: TGTGCCTGGAGTGTACTATTGGGTGAAGCTTTCTTT
CDR3 length: 12
clone size: -
J gene: TRBJ1-1
D gene: -
V gene: TRBV30

CDR3 protein: CASSPPGQVYNEQFF
CDR3 DNA: TGTGCCAGCTCGCCACCGGGACAGGTATACAATGAGCAGTTCTTC
CDR3 length: 15
clone size: -
J gene: TRBJ2-1
D gene: TRBD1
V gene: TRBV18

CDR3 protein: CASSAGPAVEAFF
CDR3 DNA: TGTGCCAGCAGTGCAGGGCCAGCTGTGGAAGCTTTCTTT
CDR3 length: 13
clone size: few
J gene: TRBJ1-1
D gene: -
V gene: TRBV6-5

CDR3 protein: CASSLPGLAGVGNEQFF
CDR3 DNA: TGTGCCAGCAGCCTCCCCGGACTAGCGGGAGTTGGTAATGAGCAGTTCTTC
CDR3 length: 17
clone size: -
J gene: TRBJ2-1
D gene: TRBD2
V gene: TRBV25-1

CDR3 protein: CASSFAQGGTNEKLFF
CDR3 DNA: TGTGCCAGCAGCTTTGCTCAGGGGGGTACTAATGAAAAACTGTTTTTT
CDR3 length: 16
clone size: -
J gene: TRBJ1-4
D gene: TRBD1
V gene: TRBV7-9

CDR3 protein: CASSLEGRGGQPQHF
CDR3 DNA: TGCGCCAGCAGCTTGGAGGGGCGAGGTGGTCAGCCCCAGCATTTT
CDR3 length: 15
clone size: -
J gene: TRBJ1-5
D gene: -
V gene: TRBV5-1

CDR3 protein: CSVSGGRHSPLHF
CDR3 DNA: TGCAGCGTCTCCGGGGGGCGTCACTCACCCCTCCACTTT
CDR3 length: 13
clone size: -
J gene: TRBJ1-6
D gene: -
V gene: TRBV29-1

CDR3 protein: CASSRRAGGAPGELFF
CDR3 DNA: TGTGCCAGTAGTCGGAGGGCAGGGGGCGCTCCCGGGGAGCTGTTTTTT
CDR3 length: 16
clone size: -
J gene: TRBJ2-2
D gene: TRBD1
V gene: TRBV19

CDR3 protein: CASSSGTANTGELFF
CDR3 DNA: TGCGCCAGCAGCTCCGGGACAGCGAACACCGGGGAGCTGTTTTTT
CDR3 length: 15
clone size: -
J gene: TRBJ2-2
D gene: TRBD1
V gene: TRBV5-1

CDR3 protein: CASSIGREGDGYTF
CDR3 DNA: TGTGCCAGTAGTATAGGACGGGAGGGGGACGGCTACACCTTC
CDR3 length: 14
clone size: -
J gene: TRBJ1-2
D gene: -
V gene: TRBV19

CDR3 protein: CASSLTDYGYTF
CDR3 DNA: TGCGCCAGCAGCTTGACAGACTATGGCTACACCTTC
CDR3 length: 12
clone size: once
J gene: TRBJ1-2
D gene: -
V gene: TRBV5-1

CDR3 protein: CASSLEGAQNIQYF
CDR3 DNA: TGCGCCAGCAGCTTAGAGGGGGCCCAAAACATTCAGTACTTC
CDR3 length: 14
clone size: -
J gene: TRBJ2-4
D gene: TRBD1
V gene: TRBV5-1

CDR3 protein: CASNSGGSSYEQYF
CDR3 DNA: TGTGCCAGCAACTCGGGGGGGAGCTCCTACGAGCAGTACTTC
CDR3 length: 14
clone size: -
J gene: TRBJ2-7
D gene: TRBD2
V gene: TRBV6-5

CDR3 protein: CASTTGKGQEKLFF
CDR3 DNA: TGTGCCAGCACCACAGGGAAGGGGCAAGAAAAACTGTTTTTT
CDR3 length: 14
clone size: -
J gene: TRBJ1-4
D gene: -
V gene: TRBV18

CDR3 protein: CASSESGLAETQYF
CDR3 DNA: TGTGCCAGCAGTGAAAGCGGTCTGGCGGAGACCCAGTACTTC
CDR3 length: 14
clone size: -
J gene: TRBJ2-5
D gene: -
V gene: TRBV6-1

CDR3 protein: CASSVLGQVQEAQYF
CDR3 DNA: TGTGCCAGCAGCGTTCTCGGACAGGTCCAAGAGGCCCAGTACTTC
CDR3 length: 15
clone size: -
J gene: TRBJ2-5
D gene: TRBD1
V gene: TRBV9

CDR3 protein: CASSPQGQSGANVLTF
CDR3 DNA: TGTGCCAGCAGTCCCCAAGGACAGTCTGGGGCCAACGTCCTGACTTTC
CDR3 length: 16
clone size: once
J gene: TRBJ2-6
D gene: -
V gene: TRBV27

CDR3 protein: CASSLGQQPQHF
CDR3 DNA: TGTGCCAGCAGCTTAGGACAGCAGCCCCAGCATTTT
CDR3 length: 12
clone size: -
J gene: TRBJ1-5
D gene: -
V gene: TRBV7-8

CDR3 protein: CASRPPGLANEKLFF
CDR3 DNA: TGTGCCAGCAGACCACCGGGACTGGCTAATGAAAAACTGTTTTTT
CDR3 length: 15
clone size: -
J gene: TRBJ1-4
D gene: -
V gene: TRBV7-9

CDR3 protein: CASSGGDLNYGYTF
CDR3 DNA: TGCGCCAGCAGCGGCGGGGACCTTAACTATGGCTACACCTTC
CDR3 length: 14
clone size: -
J gene: TRBJ1-2
D gene: -
V gene: TRBV5-1

CDR3 protein: CASRSLAGAGEQFF
CDR3 DNA: TGTGCCAGCAGGTCCCTGGCGGGGGCTGGGGAGCAGTTCTTC
CDR3 length: 14
clone size: -
J gene: TRBJ2-1
D gene: -
V gene: TRBV11-2

CDR3 protein: CAWSGLTANTEAFF
CDR3 DNA: TGTGCCTGGAGTGGGTTGACAGCGAACACTGAAGCTTTCTTT
CDR3 length: 14
clone size: -
J gene: TRBJ1-1
D gene: -
V gene: TRBV30

CDR3 protein: CASSLTATGNTEAFF
CDR3 DNA: TGTGCCAGCAGCTTAACGGCGACAGGGAACACTGAAGCTTTCTTT
CDR3 length: 15
clone size: -
J gene: TRBJ1-1
D gene: -
V gene: TRBV7-3

CDR3 protein: CASSFVGDRGANTIYF
CDR3 DNA: TGCGCCAGCAGCTTTGTAGGGGACAGGGGTGCAAACACCATATATTTT
CDR3 length: 16
clone size: -
J gene: TRBJ1-3
D gene: TRBD1
V gene: TRBV5-1

CDR3 protein: CAISDQINQPQHF
CDR3 DNA: TGTGCCATCAGTGACCAGATCAATCAGCCCCAGCATTTT
CDR3 length: 13
clone size: once
J gene: TRBJ1-5
D gene: -
V gene: TRBV10-3

CDR3 protein: CASSLSLGTVWRGTGELFF
CDR3 DNA: TGCGCCAGCAGCTTAAGCCTAGGGACAGTATGGCGAGGCACCGGGGAGCTGTTTTTT
CDR3 length: 19
clone size: -
J gene: TRBJ2-2
D gene: TRBD1
V gene: TRBV5-1